Here is one T cell receptor beta chain with its context. The antigen remains unidentified. The V gene's germline CDR1 is SGDLS and CDR2 YYNGEE. The CDR3 has 13 residues. Trimming stripped 3 bases from V and 4 bases from J, with 10 bases between. The data were obtained in a study of cytomegalovirus exposure and HLA in healthy donors. Points from the study as a whole: HLA-A and HLA-B allele assignments for most subjects were reportedly predicted accurately using TCR beta sequences.

13 Jbeta primers and 60 Vbeta primers were used for the PCR. Some clones are missing from TCRdb's copy, which holds only in-frame ones; the method was immunoSEQ multiplex PCR. The sample table includes tens of thousands of clones. This sequence joins TRBV9 and TRBJ2-5, with D perhaps TRBD2 (5 bases). The source of this sequence is an older woman in good health and CMV-seropositive. The sample was PBMCs. The CDR3 DNA is TGTGCCAGCAGCGCCCCCGGGGTAGAGACCCAGTACTTC. Its protein product is CASSAPGVETQYF.